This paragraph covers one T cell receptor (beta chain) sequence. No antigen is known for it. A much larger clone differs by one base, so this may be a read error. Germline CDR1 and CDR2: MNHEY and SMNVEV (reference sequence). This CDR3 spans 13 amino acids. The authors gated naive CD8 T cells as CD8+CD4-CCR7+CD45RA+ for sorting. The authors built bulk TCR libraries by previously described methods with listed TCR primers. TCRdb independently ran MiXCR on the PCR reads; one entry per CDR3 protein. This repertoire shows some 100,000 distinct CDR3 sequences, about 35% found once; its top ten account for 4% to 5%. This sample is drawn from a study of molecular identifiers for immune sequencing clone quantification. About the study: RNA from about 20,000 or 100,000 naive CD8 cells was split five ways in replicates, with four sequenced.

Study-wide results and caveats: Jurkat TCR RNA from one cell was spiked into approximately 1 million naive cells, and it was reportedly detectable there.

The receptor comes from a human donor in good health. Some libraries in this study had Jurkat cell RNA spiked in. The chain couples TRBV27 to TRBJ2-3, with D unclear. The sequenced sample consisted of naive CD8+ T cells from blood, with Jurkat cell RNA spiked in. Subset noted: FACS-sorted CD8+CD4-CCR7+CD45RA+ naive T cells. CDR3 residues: CARSLVATDTQYF. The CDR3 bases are TGTGCCCGCAGTTTAGTTGCGACAGATACGCAGTATTTT.